One T cell receptor beta chain is described in this entry. Which antigen it targets is not known. Per-nucleotide qualities are absent, and no much larger clonotype sits a single base away. TCRbeta CDR3 regions were amplified from genomic DNA by means of the immunoSEQ Assay, a bias-controlled multiplex PCR. From the authors' description of their analysis: Nucleated cell counts per sample were estimated from amplification of reference gene primers within the assay. Sequence reads were collapsed and filtered to measure the absolute abundance of every unique TCRbeta CDR3 rearrangement. For each sample, productive Simpson clonality was calculated as the square root of Simpson's diversity index across productive rearrangements. TCRdb carries this immuneACCESS record with in-frame sequences only. Its versions omit some clonotypes, under half of them owing to an unresolved V gene in the studies checked, with the rest unexplained. That table is the source of V, J and clone size, and D and trimming were worked out from the DNA. Here the sample has fewer than 100,000 clones; 80% occur a single time. Of the sample, under 13% is held by the ten largest clones.

The CDR3 has 15 amino acids, counting the end cysteine and phenylalanine. The entry retains the CDR3 DNA only, 45 bases that are in frame from base 1. The germline V and J ends show losses of 0 bases and 9 bases respectively, and no gene match explains 3 bases of the junction. CDR1 is given as SGHRS and CDR2 as YFSETQ, both from the germline V gene. The collaborating institutions used their own protocols to collect whole blood in K2EDTA tubes. For TCRbeta analysis, collaborators shipped samples in one of three forms: frozen whole blood, isolated PBMCs, or DNA extracted from either of those sample types. This sample stems from a study of blood T cell repertoires in COVID-19 (dated by TCRdb to 2018 to 2021). About the investigation overall: Samples covering the acute and convalescent phases of COVID-19 were provided by collaborators in the United States, Italy and Spain. The prospective study material was composed of cDNA or gDNA derived from T cells, B-cell-depleted T cells, or PBMCs. The repertoires were made available in a free public database intended to serve as a resource for research on the immune response to SARS-CoV-2. The dataset comprised deeply sampled blood TCRbeta repertoires from subjects exposed to, actively infected with, or recovered from COVID-19. The samples were drawn from two sources: the first 160 participants of the ongoing ImmuneRACE study, and 1,000 to 1,500 subjects contributed by 6 global collaborators. Nearly every sample came with metadata listing a de-identified subject ID, COVID-19 status, age in years and sex. Where HLA class I and class II types were available, the types were taken from metadata supplied by the sample provider, not from assay-based typing. On the study overall, not on this receptor specifically: How much clinical and demographic metadata was included differed by source and by participant, and the metadata was provided uncurated.

The receptor's source is a woman aged 70-85 years with acute or convalescent COVID-19. Rearrangement joined TRBV5-1 to TRBJ2-1, with 13 bases aligning to TRBD2. Material: peripheral blood. CDR3 region: CASSLGTSGSAEQFF. The bases read TGCGCCAGCAGCTTGGGGACTAGCGGGAGCGCTGAGCAGTTCTTC.